The rows below give T cell receptor beta chains drawn from one sample of a study of response to subunit inactivated influenza vaccine. TCRdb used MiXCR to reprocess the RT-PCR reads, holding one entry per CDR3 protein. The data show about 520,000 distinct CDR3 sequences, with about 25% seen just once and approximately 1.9% held by the top ten. The source material was CD4+ T cells sorted from PBMCs, sampled more than 4 days after vaccination. The receptors derive from a man aged 50-59 years who received an inactivated influenza vaccine. The CDR3 runs from the conserved cysteine through the conserved F or W. The order of the fields is D gene, J gene, clone size, V gene, CDR3 DNA, CDR3 protein. The D gene is left open where the match is weak. Size is omitted from some rows. Given values are once, few, many or a class for expanded clones.

>TRBD2|TRBJ2-2|few|TRBV5-1
TGCGCCAGCAGCGGAACTAGCGGGAACACCGGGGAGCTGTTTTTT
CASSGTSGNTGELFF
>.|TRBJ1-1|few|TRBV10-2
TGCGCCAGCAGGAGGGCCCCTGAGGGCACTGAAGCTTTCTTT
CASRRAPEGTEAFF
>TRBD1|TRBJ1-6|once|TRBV4-3
TGCGCCAGCAGCCAAGATCTAGGGACAGGGCACTCACCCCTCCACTTT
CASSQDLGTGHSPLHF
>.|TRBJ2-3|few|TRBV29-1
TGCAGCGTCCAGATGGGGGGTAGCACAGATACGCAGTATTTT
CSVQMGGSTDTQYF
>TRBD1|TRBJ1-2|many|TRBV7-2
TGTGCCAGCAGCTTACAAGCCCAGGGGGCATATGGCTACACCTTC
CASSLQAQGAYGYTF
>.|TRBJ2-1|.|TRBV11-2
TGTGCCAGCAGCTCCCGGGGTGGGGCGGCTGAGCAGTTCTTC
CASSSRGGAAEQFF
>TRBD1|TRBJ2-7|many|TRBV5-5
TGTGCCAGCAGCACCAGTGGACAGGGAAACGAGCAGTACTTC
CASSTSGQGNEQYF
>.|TRBJ2-1|.|TRBV12-3/TRBV12-4
TGTGCCAGCAGCCTCCCTCTATTTCCGAATGAGCAGTTCTTC
CASSLPLFPNEQFF
>.|TRBJ1-4|.|TRBV4-2
TGTGCCAGCAGCCAAGAGACCGCGGGAAAACTGTTTTTT
CASSQETAGKLFF
>TRBD2|TRBJ2-1|few|TRBV20-1
TGCAGTGCTAAACTAGCGGGGGCCAACAATGAGCAGTTCTTC
CSAKLAGANNEQFF
>.|TRBJ2-1|.|TRBV21-1
TGTGCCAGCAGCCGACAAGCCCCTGAGCAGTTCTTC
CASSRQAPEQFF
>.|TRBJ1-2|.|TRBV29-1
TGCAGCGTTGAGCTGGGGCCAACCGGCTACACCTTC
CSVELGPTGYTF
>TRBD1|TRBJ1-1|few|TRBV3-1
TGTGCCAGCAGCCTAGGACAGGTCATGAACACTGAAGCTTTCTTT
CASSLGQVMNTEAFF
>TRBD2|TRBJ2-1|few|TRBV5-5
TGTGCCAGCAGCCGTCTAGCGGGGATCTACAATGAGCAGTTCTTC
CASSRLAGIYNEQFF
>.|TRBJ2-1|.|TRBV5-1
TGCGCCAGCAGCTTGGGAGGTCTCGACAATGAGCAGTTCTTC
CASSLGGLDNEQFF